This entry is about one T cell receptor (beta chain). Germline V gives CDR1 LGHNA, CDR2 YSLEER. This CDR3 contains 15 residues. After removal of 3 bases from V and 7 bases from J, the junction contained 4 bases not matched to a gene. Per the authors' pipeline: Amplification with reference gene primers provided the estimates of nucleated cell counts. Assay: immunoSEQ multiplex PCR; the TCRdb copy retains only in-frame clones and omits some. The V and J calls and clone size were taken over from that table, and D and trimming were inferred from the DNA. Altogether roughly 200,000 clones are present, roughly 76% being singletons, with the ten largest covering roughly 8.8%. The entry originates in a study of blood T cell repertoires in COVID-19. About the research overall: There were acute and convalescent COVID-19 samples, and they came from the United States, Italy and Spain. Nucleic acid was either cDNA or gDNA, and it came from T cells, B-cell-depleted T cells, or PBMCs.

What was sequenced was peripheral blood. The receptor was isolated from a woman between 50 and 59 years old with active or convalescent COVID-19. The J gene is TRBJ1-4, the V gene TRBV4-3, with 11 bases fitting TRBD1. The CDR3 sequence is CASSQGQGDGEKLFF. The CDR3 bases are TGCGCCAGCAGCCAGGGACAGGGGGACGGTGAAAAACTGTTTTTT.